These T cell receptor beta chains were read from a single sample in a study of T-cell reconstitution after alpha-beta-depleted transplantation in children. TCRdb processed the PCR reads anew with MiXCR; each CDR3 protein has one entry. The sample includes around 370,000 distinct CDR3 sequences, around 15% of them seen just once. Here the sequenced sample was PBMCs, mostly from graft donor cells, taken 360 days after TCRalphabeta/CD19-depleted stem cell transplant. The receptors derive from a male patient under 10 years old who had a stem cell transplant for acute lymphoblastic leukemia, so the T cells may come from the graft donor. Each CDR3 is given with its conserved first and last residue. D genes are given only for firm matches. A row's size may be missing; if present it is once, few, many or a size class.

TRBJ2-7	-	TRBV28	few	TGTGCCAGCAGACTCCTACGCTCCTACGAGCAGTACTTC	CASRLLRSYEQYF
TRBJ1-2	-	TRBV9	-	TGTGCCAGCAGCGGCAGTGTTTTCTATGGCTACACCTTC	CASSGSVFYGYTF
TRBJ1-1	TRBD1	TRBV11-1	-	TGTGCCAGCAGCTTAAGCCCCGGACAGGGTAACGGACCGAAAAACACTGAAGCTTTCTTT	CASSLSPGQGNGPKNTEAFF
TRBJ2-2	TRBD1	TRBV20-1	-	TGCAGTGCTAGAGAGGGGACAGGCACCGGGGAGCTGTTTTTT	CSAREGTGTGELFF
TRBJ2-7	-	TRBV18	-	TGTGCCAGCTCACCAGGAAGGACGACCTACGAGCAGTACTTC	CASSPGRTTYEQYF
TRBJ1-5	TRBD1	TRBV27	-	TGTGCCAGCAGTTCCACAGGGGAGGGGGTCTATAGCAATCAGCCCCAGCATTTT	CASSSTGEGVYSNQPQHF
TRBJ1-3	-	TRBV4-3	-	TGCGCCAGCAGCCCGACAGTCACGACTGGAAACACCATATATTTT	CASSPTVTTGNTIYF
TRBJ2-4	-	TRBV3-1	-	TGTGCCAGCAGCTTCGGGACGTTAGACATTCAGTACTTC	CASSFGTLDIQYF
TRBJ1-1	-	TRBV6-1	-	TGTGCCAGCAGGTTCGTCCGGGCCGGCGACACTGAAGCTTTCTTT	CASRFVRAGDTEAFF
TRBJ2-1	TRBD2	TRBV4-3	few	TGCGCCAGCAGCCAAGATCTCCCAACTAGCGGGAGGTTCAATGAGCAGTTCTTC	CASSQDLPTSGRFNEQFF
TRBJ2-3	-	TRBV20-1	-	TGCAGTGCTAGTCTCCCTGCTAGTGCGTCGCAGTATTTT	CSASLPASASQYF
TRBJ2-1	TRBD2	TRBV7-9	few	TGTGCCAGCAGCTTAGGGACTAGCGGTATGGTATACAATGAGCAGTTCTTC	CASSLGTSGMVYNEQFF
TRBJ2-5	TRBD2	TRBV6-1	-	TGTGCCAGTCATAAGGGGGCTAGCGGGAGGGCGGAGACCCAGTACTTC	CASHKGASGRAETQYF
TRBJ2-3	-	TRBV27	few	TGTGCCAGCAGTTTATCGGGGGTCCCAAAAACAGATACGCAGTATTTT	CASSLSGVPKTDTQYF
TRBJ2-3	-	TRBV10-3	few	TGTGCCATCAGTGAACGGAAGAACACAGATACGCAGTATTTT	CAISERKNTDTQYF
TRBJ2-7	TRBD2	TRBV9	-	TGTGCCAGCAGCGGTAGCGGGGCTGTCGAGCAGTACTTC	CASSGSGAVEQYF
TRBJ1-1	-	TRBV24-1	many	TGTGCCACCAGTGAGGGGGGGGCAGGAGGCACTGAAGCTTTCTTT	CATSEGGAGGTEAFF
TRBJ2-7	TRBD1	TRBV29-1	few	TGCAGCGCCCTAGGACAGGCCGGAGTAGAGCAGTACTTC	CSALGQAGVEQYF
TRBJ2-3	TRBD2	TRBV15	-	TGTGCCACCAGCAGATTACTAGCGTCTAGCACAGATACGCAGTATTTT	CATSRLLASSTDTQYF
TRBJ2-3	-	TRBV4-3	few	TGCGCCAGCAGCCAAGGGGACACCTACACAGATACGCAGTATTTT	CASSQGDTYTDTQYF
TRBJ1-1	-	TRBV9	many	TGTGCCAGCAGCTCCCGGAGCCAGGGGAACACTGAAGCTTTCTTT	CASSSRSQGNTEAFF
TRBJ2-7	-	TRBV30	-	TGTGCCTGGGCTAGGGCCTACGAGCAGTACTTC	CAWARAYEQYF
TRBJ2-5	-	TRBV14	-	TGTGCCAGCAGCCCCATCGGGACCCAAGAGACCCAGTACTTC	CASSPIGTQETQYF
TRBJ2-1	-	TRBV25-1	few	TGTGCCAGCAGTATAATCAGAATGGGCCATGAGCAGTTCTTC	CASSIIRMGHEQFF
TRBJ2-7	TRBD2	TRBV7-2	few	TGTGCCAGCAGCTTGGTACTAGCGGCCCTCTACGAGCAGTACTTC	CASSLVLAALYEQYF
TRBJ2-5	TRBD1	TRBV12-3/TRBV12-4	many	TGTGCCAGCAGCCCCGACAGGGTGGGTAACCAAGAGACCCAGTACTTC	CASSPDRVGNQETQYF
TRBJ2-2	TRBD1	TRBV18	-	TGTGCCAGCTCACCACTTCCAGGGGGAACCGGGGAGCTGTTTTTT	CASSPLPGGTGELFF
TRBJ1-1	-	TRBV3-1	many	TGTGCCAGCAGCCAAGAAGGAGACACTGAAGCTTTCTTT	CASSQEGDTEAFF
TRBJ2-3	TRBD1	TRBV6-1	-	TGTGCCAGCAAAGCCGGGACAGTACTCGCAGATACGCAGTATTTT	CASKAGTVLADTQYF
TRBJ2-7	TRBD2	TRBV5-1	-	TGCGCCAGCAGCTTGTCGAGCGGGAGTCCCCTCTACGAGCAGTACTTC	CASSLSSGSPLYEQYF
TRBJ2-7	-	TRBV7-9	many	TGTGCCAGCAGCGACAGCGGGCGTTACTACGAGCAGTACTTC	CASSDSGRYYEQYF
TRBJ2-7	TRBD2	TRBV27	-	TGTGCCAGCAGTCCTCTCGGGACTAGCTCCTACGAGCAGTACTTC	CASSPLGTSSYEQYF
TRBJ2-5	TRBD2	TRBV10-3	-	TGTGCCATCAGTGAGTCGAAGAGGCGAAGTGAGGGGCTAGCGGGTCGCAGGGGTGAGACCCAGTACTTC	CAISESKRRSEGLAGRRGETQYF
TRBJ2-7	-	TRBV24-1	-	TGTGCCACCAGTGGCCGGACCGAGGTCTACGAGCAGTACTTC	CATSGRTEVYEQYF
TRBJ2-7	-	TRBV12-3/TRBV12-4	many	TGTGCCAGCAGTTTTGCCTACGAGCAGTACTTC	CASSFAYEQYF
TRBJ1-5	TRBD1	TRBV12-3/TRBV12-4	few	TGTGCCAGCAGTCTGACAGGGCCGGGAAATCAGCCCCAGCATTTT	CASSLTGPGNQPQHF
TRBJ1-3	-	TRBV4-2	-	TGTGCCAGCAGCCAAGAGATAAGGTTCTCTGGAAACACCATATATTTT	CASSQEIRFSGNTIYF
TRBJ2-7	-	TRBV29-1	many	TGCAGCGTTGAGACGGCCTACGAGCAGTACTTC	CSVETAYEQYF
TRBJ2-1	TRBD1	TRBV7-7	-	TGTGCTAGCAGCCCTCGACAGGGCCGCTACAATGAGCAGTTCTTC	CASSPRQGRYNEQFF
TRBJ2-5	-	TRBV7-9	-	TGTGCCAGCAGCAATAGACTAGTCATCGGGGAGGAGACCCAGTACTTC	CASSNRLVIGEETQYF
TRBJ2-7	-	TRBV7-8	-	TGTGCCAGCAGCTTAGTTTCTGGGAGGGGAGGGGGCTTCTACGAGCAGTACTTC	CASSLVSGRGGGFYEQYF
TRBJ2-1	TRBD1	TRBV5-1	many	TGCGCCAGCCGGGACAGGGGAAATGAGCAGTTCTTC	CASRDRGNEQFF
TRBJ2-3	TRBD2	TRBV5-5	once	TGTGCCAGCACCTTGCGGACTAGCGGGAGCGGCGGTATCGGTACGCAGTATTTT	CASTLRTSGSGGIGTQYF
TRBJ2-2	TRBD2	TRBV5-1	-	TGCGCCAGCAGCCCTGGACTAGCGACGAACACCGGGGAGCTGTTTTTT	CASSPGLATNTGELFF
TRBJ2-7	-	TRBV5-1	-	TGCGCCAGCAGCTTGGCCCCCCCCCGCTCCTACGAGCAGTACTTC	CASSLAPPRSYEQYF
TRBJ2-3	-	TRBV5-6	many	TGTGCCAGCAGCTCTGAGGCGCCGCACACAGATACGCAGTATTTT	CASSSEAPHTDTQYF
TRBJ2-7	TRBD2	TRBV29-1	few	TGCAGCGTTGAGGCTAGCGGGATAAAGGGTGAGCAGTACTTC	CSVEASGIKGEQYF
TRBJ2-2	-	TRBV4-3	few	TGCGCCAGCAGCCGGCTCCCGGGTGGAGGGCGAACCGGGGAGCTGTTTTTT	CASSRLPGGGRTGELFF
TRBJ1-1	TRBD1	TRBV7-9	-	TGTGCCAGCAGCAATCTACAGGGGGCGCGCCCTGAAGCTTTCTTT	CASSNLQGARPEAFF
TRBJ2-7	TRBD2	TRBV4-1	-	TGCGCCAGCAGCCAAGTCATCGGACTAGCGGGAGTTGGGACATCCTACGAGCAGTACTTC	CASSQVIGLAGVGTSYEQYF
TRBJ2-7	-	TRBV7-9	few	TGTGCCAGCAGCTCGAGGGGGGCCCACGAGCAGTACTTC	CASSSRGAHEQYF
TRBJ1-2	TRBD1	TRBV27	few	TGTGCCAGCAGAAAGGACAGGGTCGTGGGCTACACCTTC	CASRKDRVVGYTF
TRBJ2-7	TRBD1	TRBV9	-	TGTGCCAGCAGCGCCGGACAGGGTATCGCCTACGAGCAGTACTTC	CASSAGQGIAYEQYF
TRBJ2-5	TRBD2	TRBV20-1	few	TGCAGTGCTAGTAAGCTAGCGGGAGCGGTAGAGACCCAGTACTTC	CSASKLAGAVETQYF
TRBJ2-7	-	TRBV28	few	TGTGCCAGCAGTTTGGGGGACCTCCTGATGATGGAGCAGTACTTC	CASSLGDLLMMEQYF
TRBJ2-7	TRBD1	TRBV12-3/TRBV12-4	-	TGTGCCAGCAGTTTGGGGACAGGGTTCCTAGGCGAGCAGTACTTC	CASSLGTGFLGEQYF
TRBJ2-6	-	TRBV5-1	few	TGCGCCAGCAGCTCAGGGACGAATGGGGCCAACGTCCTGACTTTC	CASSSGTNGANVLTF
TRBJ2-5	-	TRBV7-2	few	TGTGCCAGCAGCTTAGATTCTGAGACCCAGTACTTC	CASSLDSETQYF
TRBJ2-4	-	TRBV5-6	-	TGTGCCAGCAGCTTGGGGCCCGGGGGTTTCGCCAAAAACATTCAGTACTTC	CASSLGPGGFAKNIQYF
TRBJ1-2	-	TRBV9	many	TGTGCCAGCAGCGTGGGACGCGAACTTACTAACTATGGCTACACCTTC	CASSVGRELTNYGYTF